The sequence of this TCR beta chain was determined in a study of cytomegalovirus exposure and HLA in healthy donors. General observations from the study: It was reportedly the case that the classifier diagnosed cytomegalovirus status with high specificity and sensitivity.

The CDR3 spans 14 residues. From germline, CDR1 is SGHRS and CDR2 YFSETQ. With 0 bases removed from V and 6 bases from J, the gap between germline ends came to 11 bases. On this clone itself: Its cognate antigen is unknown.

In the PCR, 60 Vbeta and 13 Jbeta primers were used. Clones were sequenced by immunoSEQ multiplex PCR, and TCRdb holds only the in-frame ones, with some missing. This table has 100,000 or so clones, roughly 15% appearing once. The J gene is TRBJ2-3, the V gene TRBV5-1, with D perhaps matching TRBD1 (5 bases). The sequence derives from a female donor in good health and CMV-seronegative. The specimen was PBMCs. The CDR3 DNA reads TGCGCCAGCAGCTTGGCCAGGGTCGGGGATACGCAGTATTTT. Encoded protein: CASSLARVGDTQYF.